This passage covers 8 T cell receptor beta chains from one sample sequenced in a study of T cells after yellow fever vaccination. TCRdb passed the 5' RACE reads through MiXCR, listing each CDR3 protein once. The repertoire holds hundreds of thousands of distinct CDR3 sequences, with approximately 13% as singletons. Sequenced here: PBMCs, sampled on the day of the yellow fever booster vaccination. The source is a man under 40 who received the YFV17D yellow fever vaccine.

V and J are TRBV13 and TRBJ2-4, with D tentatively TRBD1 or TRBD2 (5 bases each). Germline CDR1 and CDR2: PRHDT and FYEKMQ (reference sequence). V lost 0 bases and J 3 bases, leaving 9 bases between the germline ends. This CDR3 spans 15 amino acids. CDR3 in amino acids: CASSLGQAGKNIQYF. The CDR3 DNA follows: TGTGCCAGCAGCTTAGGACAGGCGGGCAAAAACATTCAGTACTTC. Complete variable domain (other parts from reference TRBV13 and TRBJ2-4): AAGVIQSPRHLIKEKRETATLKCYPIPRHDTVYWYQQGPGQDPQFLISFYEKMQSDKGSIPDRFSAQQFSDYHSELNMSSLELGDSALYFCASSLGQAGKNIQYFGAGTRLSVL.

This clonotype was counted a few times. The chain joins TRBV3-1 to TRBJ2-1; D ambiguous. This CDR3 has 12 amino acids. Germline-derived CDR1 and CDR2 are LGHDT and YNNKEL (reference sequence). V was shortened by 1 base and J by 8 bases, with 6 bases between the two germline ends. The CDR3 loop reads CASSQAGHEQFF. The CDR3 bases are TGTGCCAGCAGCCAAGCCGGACATGAGCAGTTCTTC.

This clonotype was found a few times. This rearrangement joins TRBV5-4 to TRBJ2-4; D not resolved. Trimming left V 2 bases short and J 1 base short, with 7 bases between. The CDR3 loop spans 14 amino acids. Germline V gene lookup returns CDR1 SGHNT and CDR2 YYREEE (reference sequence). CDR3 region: CASSFGDAKNIQYF. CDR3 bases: TGTGCCAGCAGCTTTGGAGACGCCAAAAACATTCAGTACTTC.

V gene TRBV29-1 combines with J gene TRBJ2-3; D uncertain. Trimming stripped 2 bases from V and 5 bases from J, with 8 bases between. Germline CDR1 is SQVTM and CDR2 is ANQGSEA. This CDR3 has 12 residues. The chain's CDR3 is CSVEPSGDTQYF. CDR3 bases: TGCAGCGTTGAACCCTCGGGAGATACGCAGTATTTT.

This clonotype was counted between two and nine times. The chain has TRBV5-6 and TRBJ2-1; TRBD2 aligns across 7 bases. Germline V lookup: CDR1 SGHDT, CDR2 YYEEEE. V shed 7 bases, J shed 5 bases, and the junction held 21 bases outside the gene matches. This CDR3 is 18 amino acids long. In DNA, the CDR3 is TGTGCCAGCCGCTCCGGGCTAGCGGCACACTACCGAAACAATGAGCAGTTCTTC. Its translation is CASRSGLAAHYRNNEQFF.

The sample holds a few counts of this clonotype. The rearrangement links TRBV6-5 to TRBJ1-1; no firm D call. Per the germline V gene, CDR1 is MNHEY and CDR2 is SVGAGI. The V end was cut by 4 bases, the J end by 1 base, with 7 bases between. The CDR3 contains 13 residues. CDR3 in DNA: TGTGCCAGCAGTTGGGCTACGAACACTGAAGCTTTCTTT. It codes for CASSWATNTEAFF.

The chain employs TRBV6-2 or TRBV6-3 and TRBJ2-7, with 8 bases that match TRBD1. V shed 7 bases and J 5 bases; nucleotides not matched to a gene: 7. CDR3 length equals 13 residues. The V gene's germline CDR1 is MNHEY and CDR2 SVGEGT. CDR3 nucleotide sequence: TGTGCCAGCAAAGGGACAGGTCAAGACGAGCAGTACTTC. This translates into CASKGTGQDEQYF.

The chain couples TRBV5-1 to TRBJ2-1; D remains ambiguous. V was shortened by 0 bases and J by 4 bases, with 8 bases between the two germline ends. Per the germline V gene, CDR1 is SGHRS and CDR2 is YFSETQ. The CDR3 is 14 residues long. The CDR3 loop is CASSLAFGYNEQFF. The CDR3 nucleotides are TGCGCCAGCAGCTTGGCGTTCGGGTACAATGAGCAGTTCTTC.